Listed below are T cell receptor beta chains from one sample, sequenced in a study of shared clonotypes between healthy human individuals. Sequenced by immunoSEQ multiplex PCR; TCRdb stores in-frame clones only, minus some. The data show about 600,000 clones, with roughly 98% seen just once and 0.3% to 0.35% held by the top ten. The specimen sequenced was naive CD8+ T cells sorted from blood. These receptors all stem from a man aged 30-40 years in good health. CDR3s include the opening cysteine and the closing phenylalanine or tryptophan. D genes are given only for firm matches. A clone size is listed for some rows: how often the clone was seen (once, few, many), or a class if it is expanded.

TGTGCCACCAGCAGTCCGGGACAGGGTCTCATCTATGGCTACACCTTC CATSSPGQGLIYGYTF 16 . TRBJ1-2 TRBD1 TRBV15
TGTGCCAGCAGGGAATCCCCTTACAATGAGCAGTTCTTC CASRESPYNEQFF 13 . TRBJ2-1 . TRBV7-2
TGTGCCAGCAGCAGCGGACTAGCGGGATGGAATGAGCAGTTCTTC CASSSGLAGWNEQFF 15 once TRBJ2-1 TRBD2 TRBV7-9
TGTGCCATCAGTGAGGCGGCTAGCGGGAGGTCCTACAATGAGCAGTTCTTC CAISEAASGRSYNEQFF 17 . TRBJ2-1 TRBD2 TRBV10-3
TGTGCCAGCAGTGAAGACACGCCTTTGGTAACTAATGAAAAACTGTTTTTT CASSEDTPLVTNEKLFF 17 . TRBJ1-4 . TRBV2
TGTGCCAGCAGCCAGCCTCAGGGTCCCGCAGATACGCAGTATTTT CASSQPQGPADTQYF 15 . TRBJ2-3 . TRBV5-5
TGTGCCAGCAGCTCCCGGGGCCCAAGCTCCTACGAGCAGTACTTC CASSSRGPSSYEQYF 15 . TRBJ2-7 . TRBV7-2
TGTGCCAGCAGTTACTCGAACGACAGGAACACTGAAGCTTTCTTT CASSYSNDRNTEAFF 15 . TRBJ1-1 . TRBV6-6
TGCGCCAGCAGCCACCCATCAGCGGGGGGCTCCTACGAGCAGTACTTC CASSHPSAGGSYEQYF 16 . TRBJ2-7 TRBD2 TRBV4-1
TGTGCCAGTAGTGGACTCGGGACCGTTGGACTAGCGGGTTACTACGAGCAGTACTTC CASSGLGTVGLAGYYEQYF 19 once TRBJ2-7 TRBD2 TRBV19
TGCGCCAGCAGCAGACAGGGGCGTCAACTCTATGGCTACACCTTC CASSRQGRQLYGYTF 15 once TRBJ1-2 TRBD1 TRBV5-1
TGTGCCAGCAGGCCCAGGGCCGGGGAGCTGTTTTTT CASRPRAGELFF 12 . TRBJ2-2 . TRBV5-8
TGTGCCAGCAGCTCCCCCTGGATGAGCGGGGGGGGAGTGGAGACCCAGTACTTC CASSSPWMSGGGVETQYF 18 once TRBJ2-5 TRBD2 TRBV9
TGTGCCAGCAGCCTGGAGTCCTACGAGCAGTACTTC CASSLESYEQYF 12 . TRBJ2-7 . TRBV14
TGCGCCAGCAGCCTTTTGGCGGGAGTGGGTTTGAATGAGCAGTTCTTC CASSLLAGVGLNEQFF 16 . TRBJ2-1 TRBD2 TRBV4-1
TGTGCCATCAGTGAGACCGCCGCTGAAGCTTTCTTT CAISETAAEAFF 12 . TRBJ1-1 . TRBV10-3
TGTGCCAGCAGTGATTTAAAGAACCACTCCTACGAGCAGTACTTC CASSDLKNHSYEQYF 15 once TRBJ2-7 . TRBV2
TGCGCCAGCAGTGACCCCCCGACTAGCGGCAATGAGCAGTTCTTC CASSDPPTSGNEQFF 15 . TRBJ2-1 TRBD2 TRBV10-1
TGTGCCAGCAGTTCAGACAGGGGACTACCGTTTTTT CASSSDRGLPFF 12 . TRBJ1-4 TRBD1 TRBV6-6
TGTGCCAGCAGCTTGGAGGCAGTTGGTGAGCAGTTCTTC CASSLEAVGEQFF 13 . TRBJ2-1 . TRBV5-8
TGTGCCAGCAGCTTAGTGGCAGGGGAATTGGGGGACAATGAGCAGTTCTTC CASSLVAGELGDNEQFF 17 few TRBJ2-1 . TRBV7-2
TGTGCCAGCAGCGCTTCGACAGGGCTGGAGACCCAGTACTTC CASSASTGLETQYF 14 . TRBJ2-5 TRBD1 TRBV9
TGTGCCAGCAGCTTTTTCAAGTCGGCCTCCAGGTCCGAGCAGTACTTC CASSFFKSASRSEQYF 16 . TRBJ2-7 . TRBV7-8
TGTGCCAGCAGTCCAGGGGGCACTAATGAAAAACTGTTTTTT CASSPGGTNEKLFF 14 once TRBJ1-4 TRBD1 TRBV28
TGTGCCACCGTTCGAAGGTCCGAGCAGTACTTC CATVRRSEQYF 11 . TRBJ2-7 . TRBV2
TGTGCCAGCTCACCGGGACAGGACCTATATGGCTACACCTTC CASSPGQDLYGYTF 14 . TRBJ1-2 TRBD1 TRBV18
TGCAGCGTTGAAGAGAGGGGGCGGGGCAGGGGACCCTCTGGGGCCAACGTCCTGACTTTC CSVEERGRGRGPSGANVLTF 20 . TRBJ2-6 . TRBV29-1
TGTGCCAGCAGCCGACAGGTCTCTGGAAACACCATATATTTT CASSRQVSGNTIYF 14 . TRBJ1-3 . TRBV7-8
TGTGCCAGCCGGGAGGTAGATAGCGGGAGACTGTACACCGGGGAGCTGTTTTTT CASREVDSGRLYTGELFF 18 . TRBJ2-2 TRBD2 TRBV7-9
TGTGCCAGCAGCTTGGTGTCAGATAGCAATCAGCCCCAGCATTTT CASSLVSDSNQPQHF 15 once TRBJ1-5 . TRBV7-9
TGTGCCAGCAGTTTGGGACTGACAGAGTTCTATGGCTACACCTTC CASSLGLTEFYGYTF 15 . TRBJ1-2 . TRBV28
TGCAGCGAGAGGGACTACGGCTACAATGAGCAGTTCTTC CSERDYGYNEQFF 13 once TRBJ2-1 TRBD2 TRBV29-1
TGTGCCAGCAGTTTAGTTATGAACACTGAAGCTTTCTTT CASSLVMNTEAFF 13 . TRBJ1-1 . TRBV28
TGTGCCAGCAGCTTGGTAGGGGTGTACGAGCAGTACTTC CASSLVGVYEQYF 13 . TRBJ2-7 . TRBV5-6
TGCAGCGTTTATGAAGGTGAGCAGTTCTTC CSVYEGEQFF 10 . TRBJ2-1 . TRBV29-1
TGTGCCATCAGTGTGGGGATAGCGAACACCGGGGAGCTGTTTTTT CAISVGIANTGELFF 15 . TRBJ2-2 . TRBV10-3
TGTGCCAGCGGGAGCCCGAGCAACAACGAGCAGTACTTC CASGSPSNNEQYF 13 . TRBJ2-7 . TRBV9
TGTGCCAGCACAGGGGTGGACACCGGGGAGCTGTTTTTT CASTGVDTGELFF 13 once TRBJ2-2 . TRBV27
TGCAGCCCCTATGGCTACACCTTC CSPYGYTF 8 . TRBJ1-2 . TRBV20-1
TGTGCCAGCAGCCGGACTGCGATTCAGGAGCAGTACTTC CASSRTAIQEQYF 13 few TRBJ2-7 . TRBV7-9
TGTGCCAGCAGCTTAGTTGGTCCTGCGGGAGGTCCCCAGTACTTC CASSLVGPAGGPQYF 15 . TRBJ2-5 TRBD2 TRBV7-9